Here is one T cell receptor (beta chain) with its context. Each gene name is a mouse one. The read falls 1 residue short of the CDR3 end, and the missing part is taken from the germline J gene. These data belong to a study of tissue T cells after allogeneic stem cell transplantation. Trimming took 2 bases from V and 3 from J, leaving 8 bases between them. The germline CDR1 and CDR2 sequences are FNHDT and SITEND (reference sequence). The CDR3 sequence is 13 residues long. Profiling relied on immunoSEQ multiplex PCR, and the TCRdb table lists in-frame clones only, not all of them. The table has more than 40,000 clones, over 70% seen once; the top ten hold around 0.6%.

The specimen sequenced was sorted cells pooled from one or two spleens. The TCR comes from a pool of C57BL/6 mice in good health. The chain carries TRBV19 and TRBJ1-1; a possible D gene is TRBD1 (5 bases). The CDR3 spells CASSMGGDTEVFF. CDR3 DNA, as far as it was read: TGTGCCAGCAGTATGGGGGGAGACACAGAAGTCTTC. The full variable domain, with the rest looked up from reference TRBV19 and TRBJ1-1, is GGIITQTPKFLIGQEGQKLTLKCQQNFNHDTMYWYRQDSGKGLRLIYYSITENDLQKGDLSEGYDASREKKSSFSLTVTSAQKNEMAVFLCASSMGGDTEVFFGKGTRLTVV.